A single sample is the source of the 20 T cell receptor beta chains below, sequenced in a study of glioma-infiltrating T cells. TCR alpha and beta CDR3 regions were amplified from RNA using iRepertoire nested multiplex PCR. TCRdb independently ran MiXCR on the multiplex PCR reads; one entry per CDR3 protein. The sample lists tens of thousands of distinct CDR3 sequences, roughly 39% occurring once. Sequenced material: glioma tissue, nonneoplastic brain tissue, or PBMCs (not recorded which). The receptors shown here come from a human donor with low-grade glioma or glioblastoma, undergoing nonglioma brain surgery, or in good health (not recorded which).

This clonotype was recorded at least ten times. The chain has TRBV4-3 and TRBJ2-1, with a tentative D call TRBD2 (5 bases). V lost 4 bases to trimming and J lost 8 bases, with 15 bases between them. The germline V gene has CDR1 LGHNA and CDR2 YSLEER. CDR3 length: 14 residues. In DNA form, the CDR3 reads TGCGCCAGCAGCCGCCTACTAGTTTCCGATGAGCAGTTCTTC. Protein sequence: CASSRLLVSDEQFF.

The chain carries TRBV4-2 and TRBJ2-5, with 14 bases lining up with TRBD2. V lost 0 bases and J lost 5; bases outside the gene matches: 11. Germline V gene lookup returns CDR1 LGHNA and CDR2 YNFKEQ. The CDR3 is 19 amino acids. CDR3 DNA: TGTGCCAGCAGCCAAGAAGTAACGGGACTAGCGGGGGCCGTCGAGACCCAGTACTTC. It specifies CASSQEVTGLAGAVETQYF.

In this sample, this clonotype turned up many times. The gene calls are TRBV18 and TRBJ2-1, with 7 positions matching TRBD2. The length of the CDR3 is 14 residues. With V trimmed by 2 bases and J by 3 bases, 1 base remained unmatched. Germline V gene data show CDR1 as KGHSH and CDR2 as LQKENI. The CDR3 region is CASSPAGVYNEQFF. The CDR3 DNA reads TGTGCCAGCTCACCAGCGGGAGTCTACAATGAGCAGTTCTTC.

The table lists this clonotype with many counts. The gene calls are TRBV7-2 and TRBJ1-3; no firm D call. Between the trimmed V and J ends, which lost 1 base and 6 bases, there was a span of 7 bases. This CDR3 region has 13 residues. Germline V CDR1 and CDR2: SGHTA, FQGNSA. CDR3 coding DNA: TGTGCCAGCAGCTTAGGGTTGACAAACACCATATATTTT. Translating gives CASSLGLTNTIYF.

This clonotype occurred a few times. This chain links TRBV6-2 or TRBV6-3 with TRBJ2-5; D gene uncertain. This CDR3 region has 12 residues. The germline CDR1 and CDR2 sequences are MNHEY and SVGEGT. V gave up 5 bases and J gave up 2 bases, with 6 bases separating them. CDR3 region: CASSPSQETQYF. The CDR3 DNA is TGTGCCAGCAGTCCGTCGCAAGAGACCCAGTACTTC.

As concerns this clonotype: A read error may explain this, as a much larger clone is one base away. The rearrangement joins TRBV10-2 to TRBJ1-2; a weak D match, TRBD1 (5 bases). The V gene's germline CDR1 is WSHSY and CDR2 SAAADI. This CDR3 is 14 amino acids long. V was cut by 5 bases and J by 0 bases, with 10 bases left in between. In DNA, the CDR3 is TGCGCCAGCAGTAACGGGGGAGCTAACTATGGCTACACCTTC. Translated, it gives CASSNGGANYGYTF.

This clonotype was seen at least ten times. The chain links TRBV28 to TRBJ1-1; maybe TRBD1 (5 bases). Trimming took off 5 bases at V and 3 bases at J, with 19 bases between the two ends. Germline-derived CDR1 and CDR2 are MDHEN and SYDVKM. This CDR3 is built from 16 residues. The CDR3 loop is CASSQSLGRGYTEAFF. The CDR3 nucleotides are TGTGCCAGCAGTCAATCGTTGGGGCGGGGGTACACTGAAGCTTTCTTT.

Concerning this clonotype itself: This clone may be a read error of a much larger clone one base away. CDR3 sequence reads: CASPPRGGNDEKLFF. In nucleotides, the CDR3 is TGTGCCAGCCCCCCCAGGGGGGGAAATGATGAAAAACTGTTTTTT. This chain joins TRBV18 and TRBJ1-4, with TRBD1 matching over 7 bases. The length of the CDR3 is 15 residues. CDR1 and CDR2 from the germline V gene are KGHSH and LQKENI. Germline trimming cut 8 bases from V and 6 bases from J; bases unmatched to any gene: 12.

This clonotype was found many times. The gene calls are TRBV5-4 and TRBJ2-2; D possibly corresponds to TRBD1 (6 bases). The CDR3 loop spans 16 amino acids. Germline CDR1 and CDR2: SGHNT and YYREEE (reference sequence). Trimming took off 0 bases at V and 4 bases at J, with 13 bases between the two ends. The CDR3 here is CASSLGSGTPTGELFF. CDR3 in DNA: TGTGCCAGCAGCTTGGGATCGGGGACACCCACCGGGGAGCTGTTTTTT.

In its sample, this clonotype was seen many times. Written as DNA, the CDR3 is TGCATAGCGGGAGGGCTAGATACGCAGTATTTT. Translation: CIAGGLDTQYF. The chain couples TRBV29-1 to TRBJ2-3; 11 nucleotides agree with TRBD2. Germline loops: CDR1 SQVTM, CDR2 ANQGSEA. This CDR3 has 11 amino acids.

This clonotype was found many times. V and J are TRBV28 and TRBJ1-3; perhaps TRBD1 as D (6 bases). The CDR3 extends over 15 amino acids. In germline, CDR1 is MDHEN, CDR2 SYDVKM. Trimming stripped 5 bases from V and 3 bases from J, with 14 bases between. CDR3 in DNA: TGTGCCAGCAGTCCCTGGGACACTATTGGAAACACCATATATTTT. Translating gives CASSPWDTIGNTIYF. The whole variable domain, filled in from reference TRBV28 and TRBJ1-3, reads DVKVTQSSRYLVKRTGEKVFLECVQDMDHENMFWYRQDPGLGLRLIYFSYDVKMKEKGDIPEGYSVSREKKERFSLILESASTNQTSMYLCASSPWDTIGNTIYFGEGSWLTVV.

This clonotype appeared many times. This chain links TRBV11-1 with TRBJ2-2; 7 nucleotides agree with TRBD1. V gave up 4 bases and J gave up 2 bases; unmatched junction bases: 10. The germline gives CDR1 SGHAT, CDR2 FQDESV (reference sequence). This CDR3 contains 17 residues. This CDR3 is CASSSVPGQRNTGELFF. CDR3 nucleotides: TGTGCCAGCAGCTCGGTACCGGGACAGAGAAACACCGGGGAGCTGTTTTTT. The full variable domain, in which reference TRBV11-1 and TRBJ2-2 provide the parts outside the CDR3, is EAEVAQSPRYKITEKSQAVAFWCDPISGHATLYWYRQILGQGPELLVQFQDESVVDDSQLPKDRFSAERLKGVDSTLKIQPAELGDSAMYLCASSSVPGQRNTGELFFGEGSRLTVL.

The genes are TRBV6-6 and TRBJ2-5; TRBD2 agrees at 7 bases. Germline CDR1 reads MNHNY; CDR2 reads SVGAGI (reference sequence). The J segment lost 5 bases and the V segment lost 4 bases, leaving 4 bases of the junction unmatched. The CDR3 consists of 13 residues. The CDR3 protein is CASSWGGWETQYF. In nucleotides, the CDR3 is TGTGCCAGCAGTTGGGGGGGGTGGGAGACCCAGTACTTC.

Comments on this clonotype: One base away lies a much larger clone, so this may be a sequencing read error. The J gene is TRBJ1-1, the V gene TRBV14; 8 nucleotides agree with TRBD1. There are 14 residues in the CDR3. The junction had 5 bases not matched to a gene; V was cut back by 4 bases and J by 4 bases. CDR1 is SGHDN and CDR2 is FVKESK in the germline V gene. The CDR3 reads CASSRIQGVTEAFF. CDR3 bases: TGTGCCAGCAGCCGAATACAGGGGGTCACTGAAGCTTTCTTT.

The gene calls are TRBV28 and TRBJ1-2; 7 bases are a match to TRBD1. V dropped 5 bases and J dropped 6; count of bases not matched to a gene: 12. This CDR3 comprises 15 residues. CDR1 and CDR2 from the germline V gene are MDHEN and SYDVKM. The CDR3 reads CASSTQRTGRHGYTF. The CDR3 DNA sequence: TGTGCCAGCAGTACTCAACGGACAGGCCGCCATGGCTACACCTTC.

This clonotype has ten or more counts. This rearrangement joins TRBV5-1 to TRBJ2-3; a possible D gene is TRBD1 (5 bases). Germline assignment: CDR1 SGHRS and CDR2 YFSETQ. V gave up 0 bases and J gave up 6 bases, with 17 bases separating them. CDR3 size: 16 residues. The CDR3 DNA is TGCGCCAGCAGCTTGGGAGTATTGCAGGGTTTGGATACGCAGTATTTT. Translating gives CASSLGVLQGLDTQYF.

With respect to this clonotype: This sequence may be a read error, since a much larger clone differs from it by one base. CDR3 bases: TGCGCCAGCAGCTTCGTGGCGGGAGCTGACAATGAGCAGTCCTTC. Translating it yields CASSFVAGADNEQSF. The chain is built from TRBV4-1 and TRBJ2-1, with 7 bases identical to TRBD2. Germline V gene sequence: CDR1 MGHRA, CDR2 YSYEKL. The CDR3 covers 15 residues.

This clonotype occurred many times. The chain recombines TRBV7-2 with TRBJ1-1; TRBD1 agrees at 9 bases. CDR1 and CDR2 (germline): SGHTA, FQGNSA. V was clipped by 4 bases and J by 1 base; unmatched bases: 13. CDR3 length equals 18 residues. The CDR3 coding sequence is TGTGCCAGCAGCTCAAATTCAGACAGGGGGAAACGGAACACTGAAGCTTTCTTT. Its protein product is CASSSNSDRGKRNTEAFF.

The V gene is TRBV6-2 or TRBV6-3, the J gene TRBJ2-5; D is undetermined. From germline, CDR1 is MNHEY and CDR2 SVGEGT. Trimming stripped 2 bases from V and 4 bases from J, with 8 bases between. CDR3 length: 13 amino acids. Here the CDR3 reads CASSYGRAETQYF. CDR3 bases: TGTGCCAGCAGTTACGGACGGGCAGAGACCCAGTACTTC.

The gene calls are TRBV7-2 and TRBJ2-3, with 13 positions matching TRBD2. V trimming: 5 bases; J trimming: 2 bases; junction bases outside the gene matches: 10. Germline-derived CDR1 and CDR2 are SGHTA and FQGNSA. The CDR3 is made up of 18 amino acids. This CDR3 reads CASSLELAGGPITDTQYF. The DNA of the CDR3 is TGTGCCAGCAGCCTCGAACTAGCGGGAGGGCCCATCACAGATACGCAGTATTTT.